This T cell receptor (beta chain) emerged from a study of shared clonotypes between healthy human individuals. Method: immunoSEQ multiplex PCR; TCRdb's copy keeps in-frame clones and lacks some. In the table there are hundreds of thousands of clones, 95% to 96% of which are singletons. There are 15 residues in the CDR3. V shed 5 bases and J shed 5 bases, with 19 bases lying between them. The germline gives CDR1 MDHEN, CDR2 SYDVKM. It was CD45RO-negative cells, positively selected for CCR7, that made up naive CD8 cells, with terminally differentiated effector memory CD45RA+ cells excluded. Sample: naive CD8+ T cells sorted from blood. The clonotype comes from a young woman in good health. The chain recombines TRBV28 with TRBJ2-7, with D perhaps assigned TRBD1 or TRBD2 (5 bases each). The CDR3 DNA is TGTGCCAGCAGTCCGCCCGGACGGGACGGAAACGAGCAGTACTTC. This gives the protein CASSPPGRDGNEQYF.